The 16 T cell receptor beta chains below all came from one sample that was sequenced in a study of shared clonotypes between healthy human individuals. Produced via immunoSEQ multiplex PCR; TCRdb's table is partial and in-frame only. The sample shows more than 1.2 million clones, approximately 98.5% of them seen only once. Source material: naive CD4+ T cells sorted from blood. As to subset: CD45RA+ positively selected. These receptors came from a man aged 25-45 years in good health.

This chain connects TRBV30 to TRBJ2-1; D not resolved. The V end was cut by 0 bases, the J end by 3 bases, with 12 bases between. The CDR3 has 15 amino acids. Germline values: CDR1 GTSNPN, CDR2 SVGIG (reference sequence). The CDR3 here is CAWSVKGKVYNEQFF. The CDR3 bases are TGTGCCTGGAGTGTAAAGGGAAAGGTCTACAATGAGCAGTTCTTC.

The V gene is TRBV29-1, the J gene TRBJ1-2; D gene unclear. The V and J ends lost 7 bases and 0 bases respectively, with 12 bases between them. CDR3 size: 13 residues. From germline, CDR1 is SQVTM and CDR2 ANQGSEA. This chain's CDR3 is CSATNLANYGYTF. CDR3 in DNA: TGCAGCGCGACCAACTTAGCTAACTATGGCTACACCTTC.

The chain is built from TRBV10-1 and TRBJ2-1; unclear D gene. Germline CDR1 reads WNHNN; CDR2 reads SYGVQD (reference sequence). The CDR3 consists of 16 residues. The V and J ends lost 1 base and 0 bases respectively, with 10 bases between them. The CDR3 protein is CASSEYKTSSYNEQFF. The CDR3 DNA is TGCGCCAGCAGTGAGTACAAAACCAGCTCCTACAATGAGCAGTTCTTC.

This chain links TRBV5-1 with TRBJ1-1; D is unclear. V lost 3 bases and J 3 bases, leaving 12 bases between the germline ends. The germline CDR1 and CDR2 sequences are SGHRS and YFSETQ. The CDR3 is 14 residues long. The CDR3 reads CASSSKTADTEAFF. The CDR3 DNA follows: TGCGCCAGCAGCTCCAAGACGGCAGACACTGAAGCTTTCTTT.

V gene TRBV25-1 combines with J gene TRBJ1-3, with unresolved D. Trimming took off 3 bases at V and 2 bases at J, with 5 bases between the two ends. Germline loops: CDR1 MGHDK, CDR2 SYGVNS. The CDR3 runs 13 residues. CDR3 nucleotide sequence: TGTGCCAGCAGTGAGGCTGCTGGAAACACCATATATTTT. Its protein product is CASSEAAGNTIYF. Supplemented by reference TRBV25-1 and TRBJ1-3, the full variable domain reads EADIYQTPRYLVIGTGKKITLECSQTMGHDKMYWYQQDPGMELHLIHYSYGVNSTEKGDLSSESTVSRIRTEHFPLTLESARPSHTSQYLCASSEAAGNTIYFGEGSWLTVV.

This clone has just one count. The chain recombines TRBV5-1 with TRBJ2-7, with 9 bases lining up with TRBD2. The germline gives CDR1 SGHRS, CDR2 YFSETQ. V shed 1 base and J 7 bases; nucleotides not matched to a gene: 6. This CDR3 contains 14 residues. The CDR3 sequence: CASSLRAGGFEQYF. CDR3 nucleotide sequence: TGCGCCAGCAGCTTGAGAGCGGGAGGATTTGAGCAGTACTTC.

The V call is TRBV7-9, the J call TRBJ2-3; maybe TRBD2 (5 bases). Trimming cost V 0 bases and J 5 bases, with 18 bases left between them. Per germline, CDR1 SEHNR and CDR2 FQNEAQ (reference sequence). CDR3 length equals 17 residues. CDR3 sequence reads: CASSLALSTPGKDTQYF. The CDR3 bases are TGTGCCAGCAGCTTAGCGCTTTCGACTCCCGGGAAAGATACGCAGTATTTT. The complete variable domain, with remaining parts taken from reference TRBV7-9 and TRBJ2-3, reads DTGVSQNPRHKITKRGQNVTFRCDPISEHNRLYWYRQTLGQGPEFLTYFQNEAQLEKSRLLSDRFSAERPKGSFSTLEIQRTEQGDSAMYLCASSLALSTPGKDTQYFGPGTRLTVL.

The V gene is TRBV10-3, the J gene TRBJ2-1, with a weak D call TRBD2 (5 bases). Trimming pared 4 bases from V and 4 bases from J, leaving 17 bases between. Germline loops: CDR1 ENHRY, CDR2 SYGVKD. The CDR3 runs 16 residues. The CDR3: CAISVLWTEGYNEQFF. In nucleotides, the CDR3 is TGTGCCATCAGTGTTCTTTGGACTGAGGGATACAATGAGCAGTTCTTC.

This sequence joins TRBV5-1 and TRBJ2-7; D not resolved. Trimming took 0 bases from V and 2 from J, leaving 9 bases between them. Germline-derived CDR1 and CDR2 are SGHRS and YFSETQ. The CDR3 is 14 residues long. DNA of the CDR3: TGCGCCAGCAGCTTGGGGCAGCGCCCCTACGAGCAGTACTTC. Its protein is CASSLGQRPYEQYF.

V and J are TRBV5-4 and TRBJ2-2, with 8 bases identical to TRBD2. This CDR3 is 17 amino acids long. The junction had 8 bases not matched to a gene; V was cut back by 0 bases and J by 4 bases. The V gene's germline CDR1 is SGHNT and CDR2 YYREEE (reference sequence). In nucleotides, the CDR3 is TGTGCCAGCAGCTTGGGGATAGCGGGGTCGAGCACCGGGGAGCTGTTTTTT. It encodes CASSLGIAGSSTGELFF.

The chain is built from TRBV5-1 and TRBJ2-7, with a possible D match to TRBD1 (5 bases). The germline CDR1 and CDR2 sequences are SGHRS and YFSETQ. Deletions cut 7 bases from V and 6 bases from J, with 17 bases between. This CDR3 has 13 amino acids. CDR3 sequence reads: CASQQDTTGEQYF. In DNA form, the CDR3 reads TGCGCCAGCCAACAGGACACGACGGGCGAGCAGTACTTC.

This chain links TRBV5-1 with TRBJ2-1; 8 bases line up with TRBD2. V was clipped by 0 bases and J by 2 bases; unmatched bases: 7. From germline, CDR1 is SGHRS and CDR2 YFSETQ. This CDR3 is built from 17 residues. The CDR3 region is CASSLGVAGRTYNEQFF. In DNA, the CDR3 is TGCGCCAGCAGCTTGGGTGTAGCGGGAAGAACCTACAATGAGCAGTTCTTC.

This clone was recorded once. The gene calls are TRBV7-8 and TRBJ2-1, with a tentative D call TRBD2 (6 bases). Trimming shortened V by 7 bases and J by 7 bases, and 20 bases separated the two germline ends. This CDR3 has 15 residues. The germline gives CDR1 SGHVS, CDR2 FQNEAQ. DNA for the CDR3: TGTGCCAGCAATCTCCGCGGGACTGGCGAGAATGAGCAGTTCTTC. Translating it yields CASNLRGTGENEQFF.

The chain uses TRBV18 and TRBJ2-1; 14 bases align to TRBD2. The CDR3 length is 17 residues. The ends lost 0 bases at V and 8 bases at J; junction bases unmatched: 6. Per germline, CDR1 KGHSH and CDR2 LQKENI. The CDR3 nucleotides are TGTGCCAGCTCACCACCGGGACTAGCGGGAGAGGTACATGAGCAGTTCTTC. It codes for CASSPPGLAGEVHEQFF.

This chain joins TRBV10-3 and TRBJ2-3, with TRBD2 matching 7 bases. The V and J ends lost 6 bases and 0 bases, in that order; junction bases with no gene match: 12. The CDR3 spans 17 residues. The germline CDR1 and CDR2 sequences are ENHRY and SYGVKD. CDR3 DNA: TGTGCCATCAGATTTCGACTAGCTCAAACTAGCACAGATACGCAGTATTTT. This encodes CAIRFRLAQTSTDTQYF.

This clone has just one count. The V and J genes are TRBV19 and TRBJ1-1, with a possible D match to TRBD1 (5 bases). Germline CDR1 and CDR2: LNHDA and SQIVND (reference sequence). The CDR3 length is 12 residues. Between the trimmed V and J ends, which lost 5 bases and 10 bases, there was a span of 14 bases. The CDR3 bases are TGTGCCAGTAGTCTCACCACGGGGGGAGCTTTCTTT. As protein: CASSLTTGGAFF.